This T cell receptor (beta chain) was observed in a study of blood T cell repertoires in COVID-19. Study-wide context: COVID-19 samples, acute and convalescent, were from the United States, Italy and Spain.

Trimming removed 2 bases from V and 4 bases from J, with 12 bases in between. This CDR3 contains 15 residues. The germline gives CDR1 KGHSH, CDR2 LQKENI. Generated by immunoSEQ multiplex PCR, the TCRdb table keeps only in-frame clones and is missing some. The table lists about 210,000 clones, around nine tenths of them singletons. This rearrangement joins TRBV18 to TRBJ1-5; TRBD1 is a possible D gene (6 bases). This receptor was identified in a middle-aged woman with acute or convalescent COVID-19. Sequencing was performed on peripheral blood. The CDR3 DNA reads as TGTGCCAGCTCACCAGGGCAGGGGCCAAATCAGCCCCAGCATTTT. It encodes CASSPGQGPNQPQHF.